This T cell receptor beta chain stems from a study of Ad26.COV2.S vaccination and SARS-CoV-2 variants. Comment on this clone: Its antigen is not identified.

Deletions cut 4 bases from V and 4 bases from J, with 4 bases between. CDR3 length equals 12 residues. Germline V gene lookup returns CDR1 MGHRA and CDR2 YSYEKL. The study, taken as a whole, reports: It is possible that the TCR breadth and depth analyses underestimated the total T cell responses.

Repertoires were generated with immunoSEQ multiplex PCR, while TCRdb's copy carries only in-frame clones and drops some. This table has over 300,000 clones, about 80% appearing once. Indicated treatment: some 20 received Ad26.COV2.S at low or high dose, single or two shots; 5 received placebo; per-sample allocation not given. Collection of samples fell on day 63 after the first vaccine or placebo injection. The TCR was taken from a person between 18 and 59 years old who received the Ad26.COV2.S COVID-19 vaccine or a placebo. This chain links TRBV4-1 with TRBJ2-2; no definite D call. The sequenced sample was peripheral blood, obtained in a trial of Ad26.COV2.S vaccine versus placebo. This CDR3 reads CASSRSTGELFF. In DNA form, the CDR3 reads TGCGCCAGCAGCCGTTCCACCGGGGAGCTGTTTTTT.